The source of this TCR beta chain is a study of cytomegalovirus exposure and HLA in healthy donors. The overall study: Ancestry clustering placed about 80% of roughly 410 genotyped donors in the Caucasian-associated cluster. Findings and limits, study-wide: Solely CMV serostatus was available to characterize immune exposure. Most of the TCR beta V segments (in an earlier analysis) were productive either about 87% or about 30% of the time. TCR beta V- and J-gene trimming was later associated with a missense DCLRE1C variant.

CDR1 SNHLY and CDR2 FYNNEI come from the germline V gene. V shed 4 bases and J shed 1 base, with 14 bases lying between them. The CDR3 has 16 residues. Primers: 60 Vbeta forward and 13 Jbeta reverse. Sequencing used immunoSEQ multiplex PCR; TCRdb keeps in-frame clones, though not all of them. The data contain more than 150,000 clones, around 81% of them seen just once; the ten biggest clones take up roughly 2.1%. Of note for this clone: As yet, its antigen is unknown.

The specimen was PBMCs. The rearrangement uses TRBV2 and TRBJ1-3; no clear D gene. This receptor was obtained from a woman aged 18-30 years in good health and CMV-seropositive. CDR3 nucleotides: TGTGCCAGCAGTGCGGTATTAGTACGATCTGGAAACACCATATATTTT. Translating it yields CASSAVLVRSGNTIYF.